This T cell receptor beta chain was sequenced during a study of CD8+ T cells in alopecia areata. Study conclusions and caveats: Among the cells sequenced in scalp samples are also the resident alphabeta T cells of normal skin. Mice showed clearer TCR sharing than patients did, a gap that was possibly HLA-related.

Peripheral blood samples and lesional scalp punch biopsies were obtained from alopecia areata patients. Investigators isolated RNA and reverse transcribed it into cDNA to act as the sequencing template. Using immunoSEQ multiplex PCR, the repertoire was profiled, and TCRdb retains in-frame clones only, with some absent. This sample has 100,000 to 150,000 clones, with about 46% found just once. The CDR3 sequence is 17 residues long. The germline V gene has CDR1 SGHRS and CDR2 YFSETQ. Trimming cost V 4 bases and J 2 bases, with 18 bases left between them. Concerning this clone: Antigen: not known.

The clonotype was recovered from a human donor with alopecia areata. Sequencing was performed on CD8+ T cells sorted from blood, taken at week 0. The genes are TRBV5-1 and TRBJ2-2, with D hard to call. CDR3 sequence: CASSLLGPDHNTGELFF. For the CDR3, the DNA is TGCGCCAGCAGCCTCCTCGGGCCGGATCATAACACCGGGGAGCTGTTTTTT.